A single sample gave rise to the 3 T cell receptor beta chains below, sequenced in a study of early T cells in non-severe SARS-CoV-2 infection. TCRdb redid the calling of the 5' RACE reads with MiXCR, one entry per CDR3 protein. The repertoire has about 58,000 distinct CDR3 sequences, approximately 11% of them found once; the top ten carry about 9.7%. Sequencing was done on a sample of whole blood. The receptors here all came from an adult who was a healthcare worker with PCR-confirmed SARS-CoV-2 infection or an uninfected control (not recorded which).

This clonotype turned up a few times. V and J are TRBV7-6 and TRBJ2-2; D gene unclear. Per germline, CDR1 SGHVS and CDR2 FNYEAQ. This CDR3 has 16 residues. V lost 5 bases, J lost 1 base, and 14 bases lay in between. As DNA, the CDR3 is TGTGCCAGCAGCCCCGGACGGATGGAGAACACCGGGGAGCTGTTTTTT. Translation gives CASSPGRMENTGELFF. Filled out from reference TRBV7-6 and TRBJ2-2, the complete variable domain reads GAGVSQSPRYKVTKRGQDVALRCDPISGHVSLYWYRQALGQGPEFLTYFNYEAQQDKSGLPNDRFSAERPEGSISTLTIQRTEQRDSAMYRCASSPGRMENTGELFFGEGSRLTVL.

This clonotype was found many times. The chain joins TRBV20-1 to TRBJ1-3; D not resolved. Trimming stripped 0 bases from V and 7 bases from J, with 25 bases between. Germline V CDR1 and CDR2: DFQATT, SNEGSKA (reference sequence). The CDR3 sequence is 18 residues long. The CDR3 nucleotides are TGCAGTGCTAGAGATTTGTTCCTTAAGGGCAGTACGGGGAACACCATATATTTT. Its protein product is CSARDLFLKGSTGNTIYF.

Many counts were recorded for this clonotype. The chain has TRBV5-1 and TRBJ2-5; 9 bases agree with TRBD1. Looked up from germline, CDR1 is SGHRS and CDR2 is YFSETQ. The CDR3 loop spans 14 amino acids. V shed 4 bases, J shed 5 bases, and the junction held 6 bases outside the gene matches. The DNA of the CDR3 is TGCGCCAGCAGCGGGGGACAGGGTTCGGAGACCCAGTACTTC. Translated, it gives CASSGGQGSETQYF.